The 30 T cell receptor beta chains below come from one sample, sequenced in a study of T-cell reconstitution after alpha-beta-depleted transplantation in children. Preparation of the TCRbeta library involved a method that used unique molecular identifiers. TCRdb re-analysed the PCR reads in MiXCR, keeping a single row per CDR3 protein. The table lists hundreds of thousands of distinct CDR3 sequences, roughly 24% of them singletons, with roughly 2.5% in the top ten. Sequenced material: PBMCs, taken before TCRalphabeta/CD19-depleted stem cell transplant. All receptors derive from a girl aged 2-10 years with Fanconi anemia, due to receive a stem cell transplant.

V usage is TRBV13 and J usage is TRBJ1-4; D unresolved. V dropped 2 bases and J dropped 3 bases, with 7 bases sitting between them. The CDR3 has 14 amino acids. The V gene's germline CDR1 is PRHDT and CDR2 FYEKMQ (reference sequence). CDR3 sequence (DNA): TGTGCCAGCAGCTTATATGGGGCTAATGAAAAACTGTTTTTT. The encoded protein is CASSLYGANEKLFF.

This clonotype was recorded at least ten times. The chain recombines TRBV4-2 with TRBJ2-5, with 11 bases lining up with TRBD2. Germline-derived CDR1 and CDR2 are LGHNA and YNFKEQ. The V gene end was trimmed by 0 bases and the J gene end by 0 bases; junction bases not matched to a gene: 3. This CDR3 spans 17 amino acids. The CDR3 loop is CASSQEGTSGYQETQYF. In nucleotides, the CDR3 is TGTGCCAGCAGCCAAGAGGGGACTAGCGGATACCAAGAGACCCAGTACTTC.

The gene calls are TRBV20-1 and TRBJ2-1; 12 nucleotides align to TRBD1. This CDR3 spans 20 amino acids. Germline loops: CDR1 DFQATT, CDR2 SNEGSKA (reference sequence). Germline trimming cut 3 bases from V and 3 bases from J; bases unmatched to any gene: 18. DNA for the CDR3: TGCAGTGCTAGCTTCGATGGGACAGGGGGCAGAGTGTGGCTCTACAATGAGCAGTTCTTC. Protein sequence: CSASFDGTGGRVWLYNEQFF.

This clonotype was counted a few times. This chain links TRBV10-1 with TRBJ2-6; perhaps TRBD2 as D (6 bases). The CDR3 totals 15 residues. Germline loops: CDR1 WNHNN, CDR2 SYGVQD (reference sequence). With 7 bases removed from V and 0 bases from J, the gap between germline ends came to 10 bases. The CDR3 sequence: CASMAGRSGANVLTF. The CDR3 region has the DNA TGCGCCAGCATGGCGGGGCGCTCTGGGGCCAACGTCCTGACTTTC.

In its sample, this clonotype was seen many times. The genes are TRBV20-1 and TRBJ2-7, with no clear D. V lost 6 bases and J lost 6, with 9 bases in between. The CDR3 covers 10 residues. Per germline, CDR1 DFQATT and CDR2 SNEGSKA (reference sequence). The chain's CDR3 is CSAYLVEQYF. The CDR3 DNA follows: TGCAGTGCCTACCTGGTCGAGCAGTACTTC.

The genes are TRBV6-5 and TRBJ2-3; 7 bases agree with TRBD2. This CDR3 has 15 residues. J was trimmed by 7 bases and V by 4 bases; bases with no gene match: 11. The germline V gene encodes CDR1 MNHEY and CDR2 SVGAGI. CDR3 in DNA: TGTGCCAGCAGTTCCAGCGGGGAGATGGGGAATACGCAGTATTTT. Encoded protein: CASSSSGEMGNTQYF.

The chain carries TRBV7-2 and TRBJ1-1, with 9 bases matching TRBD1. The germline V gene encodes CDR1 SGHTA and CDR2 FQGNSA. This CDR3 comprises 17 residues. With 2 bases clipped from V and 0 bases from J, the junction kept 7 bases outside the gene matches. CDR3 in DNA: TGTGCCAGCAGCTTAACGGGACAGGGACTGTTGAACACTGAAGCTTTCTTT. Translation gives CASSLTGQGLLNTEAFF.

J is TRBJ2-3 and V is TRBV21-1. TRBV21-1 constitutes a pseudogene. There are 16 residues in the CDR3. This CDR3 reads CASSKARGTRTDTQYF. The DNA for the CDR3 is TGTGCCAGCAGCAAAGCGCGCGGCACCCGCACAGATACGCAGTATTTT.

This clonotype was seen at least ten times. This chain connects TRBV12-3 or TRBV12-4 to TRBJ2-7, with no clear D. CDR3 size: 15 residues. V was trimmed by 3 bases and J by 1 base, leaving 13 bases between them. The CDR3 DNA is TGTGCCAGCAGTTTTGGTTCCCCAAATTCCTACGAGCAGTACTTC. This sequence encodes CASSFGSPNSYEQYF.

This clonotype was found many times. The V call is TRBV10-3, the J call TRBJ1-2; unclear D gene. Deletions cut 2 bases from V and 4 bases from J, with 8 bases between. This CDR3 spans 13 amino acids. Germline CDR1 reads ENHRY; CDR2 reads SYGVKD. The CDR3 sequence is CAISERDSYGYTF. The DNA for the CDR3 is TGTGCCATCAGTGAGAGGGATTCCTATGGCTACACCTTC.

This clonotype has at least ten counts. The gene calls are TRBV20-1 and TRBJ2-1; D gene unclear. Germline V gene lookup returns CDR1 DFQATT and CDR2 SNEGSKA (reference sequence). V dropped 3 bases and J dropped 0 bases, with 9 bases sitting between them. CDR3 size: 14 residues. The CDR3 sequence is CSARWRLSYNEQFF. CDR3 nucleotides: TGCAGTGCTAGGTGGAGACTCTCCTACAATGAGCAGTTCTTC.

This chain joins TRBV5-1 and TRBJ2-1; TRBD2 agrees at 12 bases. Germline-derived CDR1 and CDR2 are SGHRS and YFSETQ. This CDR3 comprises 19 residues. After removal of 0 bases from V and 3 bases from J, the junction contained 10 bases not matched to a gene. CDR3 bases: TGCGCCAGCAGCTTGGCGCCGACTAGCGGGAGAGAGGGCTACAATGAGCAGTTCTTC. Protein sequence: CASSLAPTSGREGYNEQFF. The full variable domain, its missing parts supplied by reference TRBV5-1 and TRBJ2-1, is KAGVTQTPRYLIKTRGQQVTLSCSPISGHRSVSWYQQTPGQGLQFLFEYFSETQRNKGNFPGRFSGRQFSNSRSEMNVSTLELGDSALYLCASSLAPTSGREGYNEQFFGPGTRLTVL.

This clonotype has just a few counts. The chain uses TRBV20-1 and TRBJ2-7; 10 nucleotides agree with TRBD1. This CDR3 is built from 13 residues. Germline V CDR1 and CDR2: DFQATT, SNEGSKA (reference sequence). V lost 6 bases and J lost 1; bases outside the gene matches: 3. CDR3 region: CSARTGGSYEQYF. CDR3 coding DNA: TGCAGTGCAAGGACAGGGGGTTCCTACGAGCAGTACTTC.

This clonotype was seen at least ten times. This chain uses TRBV29-1 with TRBJ2-7; D is unclear. CDR1 and CDR2 from the germline V gene are SQVTM and ANQGSEA. The CDR3 is 10 amino acids. V lost 6 bases, J lost 3 bases, and 6 bases lay in between. CDR3 sequence reads: CSVVNYEQYF. The CDR3 bases are TGCAGCGTAGTCAACTACGAGCAGTACTTC.

This clonotype was recorded many times. The chain links TRBV10-3 to TRBJ1-1; D remains unclear. Trimming cost V 7 bases and J 7 bases, with 10 bases left between them. Germline values: CDR1 ENHRY, CDR2 SYGVKD. The CDR3 loop spans 11 amino acids. CDR3 sequence reads: CAINGEGEAFF. DNA of the CDR3: TGTGCCATCAACGGGGAGGGTGAAGCTTTCTTT.

CDR3 bases: TGTGCCAGCAGCGGCCCTGGGGCCAACGTCCTGACTTTC. This gives the protein CASSGPGANVLTF. The V gene is TRBV7-3, the J gene TRBJ2-6, with D unresolved. V was clipped by 5 bases and J by 2 bases, with 4 bases between them. This CDR3 region has 13 residues. Germline V gene data show CDR1 as SGHTA and CDR2 as FQGTGA.

This clonotype turned up a few times. The rearrangement links TRBV28 to TRBJ2-1; a weak D match, TRBD2 (6 bases). V gave up 2 bases and J gave up 4 bases, with 24 bases separating them. Germline assignment: CDR1 MDHEN and CDR2 SYDVKM. This CDR3 is built from 19 residues. The CDR3 nucleotides read TGTGCCAGCAGTTTACTCCCCCCGCGGCTAGCGTGGGTTTACAATGAGCAGTTCTTC. Residues: CASSLLPPRLAWVYNEQFF.

This clonotype was observed at least ten times. The chain links TRBV10-3 to TRBJ1-1, with D possibly matching TRBD1 (6 bases). Germline loops: CDR1 ENHRY, CDR2 SYGVKD. The V gene lost 3 bases and the J gene lost 1 base, with 12 bases spanning the gap. The CDR3 extends over 15 amino acids. CDR3 sequence (DNA): TGTGCCATCAGTGACCAACAGGGAGCGAACACTGAAGCTTTCTTT. This translates into CAISDQQGANTEAFF.

The chain links TRBV5-1 to TRBJ1-4; D gene ambiguous. V shed 0 bases and J shed 5 bases, with 2 bases lying between them. CDR3 length equals 12 residues. CDR1 is SGHRS, CDR2 YFSETQ, per germline. As DNA, the CDR3 is TGCGCCAGCAGCTTGGAGAATGAAAAACTGTTTTTT. Residues: CASSLENEKLFF.

This clonotype was picked up many times. This chain joins TRBV20-1 and TRBJ2-1; D perhaps matches TRBD2 (5 bases). The V end was cut by 2 bases, the J end by 4 bases, with 15 bases between. The CDR3 totals 15 residues. CDR1 and CDR2 from the germline V gene are DFQATT and SNEGSKA (reference sequence). The CDR3 loop is CSARRALGPYNEQFF. The DNA for the CDR3 is TGCAGTGCTAGAAGAGCACTAGGCCCTTACAATGAGCAGTTCTTC.

The rearrangement joins TRBV28 to TRBJ2-5, with TRBD1 identical over 8 bases. The CDR3 has 13 amino acids. V shed 6 bases and J 5 bases; nucleotides not matched to a gene: 5. Germline V lookup: CDR1 MDHEN, CDR2 SYDVKM. This CDR3 is CASSPDRVETQYF. DNA for the CDR3: TGTGCCAGCAGCCCGGACAGGGTTGAGACCCAGTACTTC.

The chain carries TRBV6-5 and TRBJ2-1, with D perhaps TRBD1 (6 bases). Per the germline V gene, CDR1 is MNHEY and CDR2 is SVGAGI. The CDR3 totals 15 residues. Deletions cut 0 bases from V and 3 bases from J, with 9 bases between. CDR3 nucleotides: TGTGCCAGCAGTTACTCCTCGGACAGCTACAATGAGCAGTTCTTC. This translates into CASSYSSDSYNEQFF.

The J gene is TRBJ1-6, the V gene TRBV5-1, with D hard to call. Trimming cost V 2 bases and J 5 bases, with 11 bases left between them. The CDR3 is 15 residues long. Germline CDR1 reads SGHRS; CDR2 reads YFSETQ. CDR3 DNA: TGCGCCAGCAGCTTCCGGGAATGGGATAATTCACCCCTCCACTTT. Protein sequence: CASSFREWDNSPLHF.

A few counts support this clonotype. The gene calls are TRBV20-1 and TRBJ2-7, with D unresolved. CDR3 size: 13 residues. The V gene lost 6 bases and the J gene lost 2 bases, with 14 bases spanning the gap. Germline loops: CDR1 DFQATT, CDR2 SNEGSKA (reference sequence). CDR3 sequence reads: CSAALSATYEQYF. The CDR3 DNA sequence: TGCAGTGCCGCCCTCAGCGCCACCTACGAGCAGTACTTC.

V usage is TRBV29-1 and J usage is TRBJ2-1, with D unclear. This CDR3 spans 12 amino acids. V lost 7 bases, J lost 4 bases, and 11 bases lay in between. Germline CDR1 reads SQVTM; CDR2 reads ANQGSEA. The CDR3: CSGTSYYNEQFF. The DNA of the CDR3 is TGCAGCGGCACGTCCTATTACAATGAGCAGTTCTTC.

This clonotype was seen ten or more times. V usage is TRBV6-5 and J usage is TRBJ2-1; TRBD2 aligns across 14 bases. J was trimmed by 3 bases and V by 5 bases; bases with no gene match: 6. CDR1 is MNHEY and CDR2 is SVGAGI in the germline V gene. The CDR3 has 17 amino acids. The CDR3 spells CASSSTGLAGVYNEQFF. The DNA for the CDR3 is TGTGCCAGCAGTAGCACGGGACTAGCGGGAGTCTACAATGAGCAGTTCTTC.

This clonotype occurred a few times. This chain joins TRBV27 and TRBJ2-1, with D perhaps matching TRBD2 (6 bases). This CDR3 has 13 amino acids. CDR1 MNHEY and CDR2 SMNVEV come from the germline V gene (reference sequence). With 10 bases removed from V and 6 bases from J, the gap between germline ends came to 16 bases. The CDR3 is CAIFAGIRNEQFF. The CDR3 region has the DNA TGTGCCATCTTCGCGGGGATCCGCAATGAGCAGTTCTTC.

This clonotype was counted many times. This chain connects TRBV29-1 to TRBJ2-7, with 9 positions matching TRBD1. The CDR3 has 14 residues. The V segment lost 3 bases and the J segment 2 bases; nucleotides outside the gene matches: 5. CDR1 and CDR2 (germline): SQVTM, ANQGSEA. The CDR3 nucleotides read TGCAGCGTTGAGGGGGGGACAGGGACCTACGAGCAGTACTTC. Its protein product is CSVEGGTGTYEQYF.

The chain is built from TRBV20-1 and TRBJ2-7; 7 positions match TRBD1. The CDR3 loop spans 12 amino acids. V shed 0 bases, J shed 13 bases, and the junction held 9 bases outside the gene matches. The germline gives CDR1 DFQATT, CDR2 SNEGSKA (reference sequence). CDR3 residues: CSARDWDSLLYF. CDR3 DNA: TGCAGTGCTAGAGATTGGGACAGTTTATTATACTTC.

This clonotype was observed a single time. The chain uses TRBV7-2 and TRBJ2-5; D is uncertain. V was pared by 5 bases and J by 2 bases, with 12 bases between. CDR1 SGHTA and CDR2 FQGNSA come from the germline V gene. The CDR3 sequence is 14 residues long. CDR3 nucleotides: TGTGCCAGCAGCGCCCTCGGTGCGCAAGAGACCCAGTACTTC. This translates into CASSALGAQETQYF. The whole variable domain, filled in from reference TRBV7-2 and TRBJ2-5, reads GAGVSQSPSNKVTEKGKDVELRCDPISGHTALYWYRQSLGQGLEFLIYFQGNSAPDKSGLPSDRFSAERTGGSVSTLTIQRTQQEDSAVYLCASSALGAQETQYFGPGTRLLVL.